Listed below are T cell receptor beta chains from one sample, sequenced in a study of Graves' ophthalmopathy and Graves' hyperthyroidism. Using its own MiXCR run on the multiplex PCR reads, TCRdb lists one record per CDR3 protein. The table lists fewer than 650,000 distinct CDR3 sequences, around a fifth of them singletons. What was sequenced was peripheral blood. The receptors come from a woman under 30 with stable Graves' hyperthyroidism. Some clones in this sample may be carry-over from other donors' samples. CDR3s include the opening cysteine and the closing phenylalanine or tryptophan. Fields, in order: J gene, D gene, V gene, clone size, CDR3 DNA, CDR3 protein. The D gene is left open where the match is weak. The size of a clone is reported for some rows only, either as once, few or many, or as a class for expanded clones.

j_gene: TRBJ2-7; d_gene: TRBD2; v_gene: TRBV5-1; abundance: .; CDR3nt: TGCGCCAGCGCTGGAGGCGGGGGTGGGAGCTACGAGCTGTACTTC; CDR3aa: CASAGGGGGSYELYF
j_gene: TRBJ1-1; d_gene: .; v_gene: TRBV7-3; abundance: .; CDR3nt: TGTGCCAGCAGCTTATCGAACAGGAACACTGAAGCTTTCTTT; CDR3aa: CASSLSNRNTEAFF
j_gene: TRBJ2-5; d_gene: TRBD2; v_gene: TRBV20-1; abundance: .; CDR3nt: TGCAGTGCTAGTTTTCAGCGGGGTGAGACCCAGTACTTC; CDR3aa: CSASFQRGETQYF
j_gene: TRBJ2-5; d_gene: .; v_gene: TRBV10-3; abundance: .; CDR3nt: TGTGCCATCAGCGCCTCAGAGGTGGAGACCCAGTACTTC; CDR3aa: CAISASEVETQYF
j_gene: TRBJ2-7; d_gene: TRBD2; v_gene: TRBV6-1; abundance: many; CDR3nt: TGTGCCAGCAGTGTATGGACGGCTAGCGGGGCCTACGAGCAGTACTTC; CDR3aa: CASSVWTASGAYEQYF
j_gene: TRBJ2-7; d_gene: TRBD2; v_gene: TRBV5-1; abundance: many; CDR3nt: TGCGCCAGCAGTGTTGCTAGCGGGAGTCTGGAGCAGTACTTC; CDR3aa: CASSVASGSLEQYF
j_gene: TRBJ2-5; d_gene: TRBD2; v_gene: TRBV2; abundance: many; CDR3nt: TGTGCCAGCAGCGTCCTGACGGGAGGGCCAGGGGAGACCCAGTACTTC; CDR3aa: CASSVLTGGPGETQYF
j_gene: TRBJ1-3; d_gene: .; v_gene: TRBV19; abundance: many; CDR3nt: TGTGCCAGTAGTATCACCGGAAACACCATATATTTT; CDR3aa: CASSITGNTIYF
j_gene: TRBJ2-7; d_gene: TRBD2; v_gene: TRBV28; abundance: few; CDR3nt: TGTGCCAGCGAAGCGGGAGGGCCCTACGAGCAGTACTTC; CDR3aa: CASEAGGPYEQYF
j_gene: TRBJ2-5; d_gene: .; v_gene: TRBV12-3/TRBV12-4; abundance: few; CDR3nt: TGTGCCAGCAGTCCCGGGAATTGGGGAGAGACCCAGTACTTC; CDR3aa: CASSPGNWGETQYF
j_gene: TRBJ1-5; d_gene: TRBD1; v_gene: TRBV6-5; abundance: few; CDR3nt: TGTGCCAGCACTTTAGGACAGGGGGGGGGCAATCAGCCCCAGCATTTT; CDR3aa: CASTLGQGGGNQPQHF
j_gene: TRBJ1-1; d_gene: .; v_gene: TRBV19; abundance: once; CDR3nt: TGTGCCAGTAGTATTCTGGGGACACCGAACACTGAAGCTTTCTTT; CDR3aa: CASSILGTPNTEAFF
j_gene: TRBJ2-5; d_gene: .; v_gene: TRBV12-3/TRBV12-4; abundance: many; CDR3nt: TGTGCCAGCAGTCTCCGGGACACGTACCAAGAGACCCAGTACTTC; CDR3aa: CASSLRDTYQETQYF
j_gene: TRBJ2-6; d_gene: .; v_gene: TRBV28; abundance: .; CDR3nt: TGTGCCAGCAGTTTAGCCCTCGGTTCTGGGGCCAACGTCCTGACTTTC; CDR3aa: CASSLALGSGANVLTF
j_gene: TRBJ2-5; d_gene: .; v_gene: TRBV24-1; abundance: many; CDR3nt: TGTGCCACCAGTCTAATGAGGGAGACCCAGTACTTC; CDR3aa: CATSLMRETQYF
j_gene: TRBJ1-6; d_gene: .; v_gene: TRBV6-5; abundance: many; CDR3nt: TGTGCCAGCAGTTTGGACAGTAATAATTCACCCCTCCACTTT; CDR3aa: CASSLDSNNSPLHF
j_gene: TRBJ1-2; d_gene: .; v_gene: TRBV12-3/TRBV12-4; abundance: many; CDR3nt: TGTGCCAGCAGTCCGGGACGGCGATCTAACTATGGCTACACCTTC; CDR3aa: CASSPGRRSNYGYTF
j_gene: TRBJ2-5; d_gene: TRBD2; v_gene: TRBV30; abundance: few; CDR3nt: TGTGCCTGGAGTAGCGGGGGGGCGGGGGAGACCCAGTACTTC; CDR3aa: CAWSSGGAGETQYF
j_gene: TRBJ2-2; d_gene: TRBD2; v_gene: TRBV11-2; abundance: .; CDR3nt: TGTGCCAGCAGTAACGGGGGGCGGGAGGGCCGTCGCACCGGGGAGCTGTTTTTT; CDR3aa: CASSNGGREGRRTGELFF
j_gene: TRBJ2-2; d_gene: .; v_gene: TRBV11-3; abundance: few; CDR3nt: TGTGCCAGCAGCTTAGAGTCCACCGGGGAGCTGTCTTTT; CDR3aa: CASSLESTGELSF
j_gene: TRBJ1-6; d_gene: TRBD1; v_gene: TRBV13; abundance: many; CDR3nt: TGTGCCAGCAGCCGGGGACAGGTGGGCTCCTATAATTCACCCCTCCACTTT; CDR3aa: CASSRGQVGSYNSPLHF
j_gene: TRBJ1-6; d_gene: .; v_gene: TRBV29-1; abundance: .; CDR3nt: TGCAGCGCCGACGCAGAAGCTTCGAACCCCGATAATTCACCCCTCCACTTT; CDR3aa: CSADAEASNPDNSPLHF